This entry is about one T cell receptor (beta chain). These data are taken from a study of blood T cell repertoires in COVID-19. Study background: Nucleic acid was either cDNA or gDNA, and it came from T cells, B-cell-depleted T cells, or PBMCs.

Looked up from germline, CDR1 is WNHNN and CDR2 is SYGVQD (reference sequence). The CDR3 extends over 14 amino acids. Trimming removed 5 bases from V and 7 bases from J; junction bases left unmatched: 11. TCRdb keeps only in-frame clones here, not all; method: immunoSEQ multiplex PCR. The sample consists of about 190,000 clones, 75% to 90% of them appearing once. Material for sequencing was peripheral blood. This clonotype was obtained from a man aged 25 to 45 with acute or convalescent COVID-19. V gene TRBV10-1 combines with J gene TRBJ2-7; 7 nucleotides align to TRBD2. The CDR3 DNA reads TGCGCCAGCAGTCCGGCCAGCGGGGCAGGGGAGCAGTACTTC. This sequence encodes CASSPASGAGEQYF.